These T cell receptor beta chains were read from a single sample in a study of blood T cell repertoires in COVID-19. Assay: immunoSEQ multiplex PCR; the TCRdb copy retains only in-frame clones and omits some. The repertoire holds about 46,000 clones, with around nine tenths as singletons. The sample was peripheral blood. The receptors were sampled from a man between 45 and 60 years old with active COVID-19. Each CDR3 is given with its conserved first and last residue. A D gene is named only where the DNA matches it firmly. Expanded clones are given a class, and other clones once, few, many or no size at all.

v_gene	abundance	j_gene	d_gene	CDR3nt	CDR3aa
TRBV2	-	TRBJ2-4	-	TGTGCCAGCAGTACGGGACTGTTAGCCAAAAACATTCAGTACTTC	CASSTGLLAKNIQYF
TRBV3-1/TRBV3-2	-	TRBJ2-1	-	TGTGCCAGCAGCCAATTAACGAGGACAGAAACCTACAATGAGCAGTTCTTC	CASSQLTRTETYNEQFF
TRBV4-1	-	TRBJ1-5	-	TGCGCCAGCAGCCAGAGTGGTAAGGCAGGGGGCAATCAGCCCCAGCATTTT	CASSQSGKAGGNQPQHF
TRBV3-1/TRBV3-2	few	TRBJ2-3	TRBD2	TGTGCCAGCAGCCAAGTTTGGACTAGCGGGAAACCAGATACGCAGTATTTT	CASSQVWTSGKPDTQYF
TRBV4-1	-	TRBJ1-1	-	TGCGCCAGCAGCAGGCACACAGGGTTCGAAGCTTTCTTT	CASSRHTGFEAFF
TRBV18	once	TRBJ2-3	-	TGTGCCAGCTCTCGAACGTCGAGTCCCACAGATACGCAGTATTTT	CASSRTSSPTDTQYF
TRBV5-1	-	TRBJ1-4	-	TGCGCCAGCAGCACTAGAGCGTCAACTAATGAAAAACTGTTTTTT	CASSTRASTNEKLFF
TRBV6-5	once	TRBJ2-1	TRBD2	TGTGCCAGCAGCTCGAGCGGGATGGGGTATGAGCAGTTCTTC	CASSSSGMGYEQFF
TRBV5-4	-	TRBJ1-2	TRBD1	TGTGCCAGCACCTTTTTGTTGGACAGGCGCTATGGCTACACCTTC	CASTFLLDRRYGYTF
TRBV27	-	TRBJ2-3	-	TGTGCCAGCAGTTTATCACGGACTAGCACAGATACGCAGTATTTT	CASSLSRTSTDTQYF
TRBV11-3	-	TRBJ2-3	-	TGTGCCAGCAGCCCAGGGGACATCACAGATACGCAGTATTTT	CASSPGDITDTQYF
TRBV6-1	-	TRBJ1-1	TRBD1	TGTGCCAGCAGTGAGACCCGACAGGGGCGGAGGAACACTGAAGCTTTCTTT	CASSETRQGRRNTEAFF
TRBV27	-	TRBJ2-5	-	TGTGCCAGCAGTGGGCGTCAGGGGCGCCGAGAGACCCAGTACTTC	CASSGRQGRRETQYF
TRBV9	-	TRBJ1-3	-	TGTGCCAGCAGCTTCCAAAACACCATATATTTT	CASSFQNTIYF
TRBV5-6	-	TRBJ2-3	-	TGTGCCAGCAGCTTGTTGGGCCAGACCACAGATACGCAGTATTTT	CASSLLGQTTDTQYF
TRBV10-3	-	TRBJ2-3	TRBD2	TGTGCCATCAGTGAGGTAGCGGGAGTGTATACGCAGTATTTT	CAISEVAGVYTQYF
TRBV6-1	many	TRBJ2-3	TRBD2	TGTGCCAGCAGTGAAGCGCTAGCGGGAGACACAGATACGCAGTATTTT	CASSEALAGDTDTQYF
TRBV11-1	-	TRBJ2-5	TRBD1	TGTGCCAGCAGCCCGAGACAGGGGGCAGAGACCCAGTACTTC	CASSPRQGAETQYF
TRBV27	-	TRBJ2-3	-	TGTGCCAGCAGTTTCTCTAGCGAGAGCACAGATACGCAGTATTTT	CASSFSSESTDTQYF
TRBV4-1	once	TRBJ1-6	-	TGCGCCAGCAGCCAAGTTCGCGGGGCACACTATAATTCACCCCTCCACTTT	CASSQVRGAHYNSPLHF
TRBV7-9	few	TRBJ1-4	TRBD1	TGTGCCAGCGGCGACCGGGACAGGGGTGAAAAACTGTTTTTT	CASGDRDRGEKLFF
TRBV19	-	TRBJ2-2	TRBD2	TGTGCCAGTACAGTCGGGAGGGTCACCGGGGAGCTGTTTTTT	CASTVGRVTGELFF
TRBV13	-	TRBJ2-1	TRBD2	TGTGCCAGCAGCTTGGCCCCCGGGACTAGCGGGGATGTCTCCTACAATGAGCAGTTCTTC	CASSLAPGTSGDVSYNEQFF
TRBV6-5	-	TRBJ1-1	-	TGTGCCAGCAGTCCAGGCCAGACAGCCAGGGTCTTT	CASSPGQTARVF
TRBV4-1	-	TRBJ2-5	-	TGCGCCAGCAGCCAATTCGGGGCCGGAGGGCCACAAGAGACCCAGTACTTC	CASSQFGAGGPQETQYF
TRBV5-4	-	TRBJ1-3	-	TGTGCCAGCAGCCGATACAGGGATGCAAACACCATATATTTT	CASSRYRDANTIYF
TRBV10-3	-	TRBJ2-3	-	TGTGCCATCAGTGAGGTGGGGGCCACAGATACGCAGTATTTT	CAISEVGATDTQYF
TRBV7-2	-	TRBJ2-3	-	TGTGCCAGCAGCCCCGGAGGCCCAAACACAGATACGCAGTATTTT	CASSPGGPNTDTQYF
TRBV5-1	-	TRBJ1-1	-	TGCGCCAGCAGCCCGGGCGGGACCGCGAACACTGAAGCTTTCTTT	CASSPGGTANTEAFF
TRBV29-1	-	TRBJ1-2	TRBD1	TGCAGCGTTGCCCGGGACAGGGAAAACTATGGCTACACCTTC	CSVARDRENYGYTF
TRBV19	-	TRBJ1-2	-	TGTGCCGGAAGCGGGGGGCGCGACTATGGCTACACCTTC	CAGSGGRDYGYTF
TRBV11-3	-	TRBJ2-5	TRBD2	TGTGCCAGCAGCCTCGGCCCGGGGGGGCCTGAGACCCAGTACTTC	CASSLGPGGPETQYF
TRBV29-1	-	TRBJ2-1	TRBD2	TGCAGCGTTCTAGGGGTCACTAGCGGGAGGGCCGGATCCTACAATGAGCAGTTCTTC	CSVLGVTSGRAGSYNEQFF
TRBV6-1	-	TRBJ1-1	-	TGTGCCAGCAGTGAAGTTGGGGGGACTGAAGCTTTCTTT	CASSEVGGTEAFF